What follows describes a single TCR beta chain. Its antigen is currently unknown. During its preparation, the TCRbeta library received unique molecular identifiers. In TCRdb, the PCR reads were re-called with MiXCR into one record per CDR3 protein. This sample yields around 130,000 distinct CDR3 sequences, of which 9.7% are seen a single time; 24% belongs to the top ten. The germline CDR1 and CDR2 sequences are SEHNR and FQNEAQ (reference sequence). V trimming: 5 bases; J trimming: 1 base; junction bases outside the gene matches: 3. There are 16 residues in the CDR3. This sample was included in a study of T-cell reconstitution after alpha-beta-depleted transplantation in children. Overall study findings and caveats: Reported findings indicate that, about two months after transplant, alpha-beta T cells came from several hundred expanded clones, which were derived from non-depleted graft cells. Some patients' high day-60 TCRbeta diversity was traced to surviving recipient T cells and thymic progenitors.

The chain couples TRBV7-9 to TRBJ2-3; 13 nucleotides line up with TRBD2. The source of this sequence is a girl in the first two years of life who had a stem cell transplant for combined immunodeficiency, so the T cells may come from the graft donor. Sequencing was performed on PBMCs, mostly from graft donor cells, taken 180 days after TCRalphabeta/CD19-depleted stem cell transplant. The CDR3 loop is CASSVGLAGGTDTQYF. CDR3 sequence (DNA): TGTGCCAGCAGCGTTGGACTAGCGGGAGGCACAGATACGCAGTATTTT.